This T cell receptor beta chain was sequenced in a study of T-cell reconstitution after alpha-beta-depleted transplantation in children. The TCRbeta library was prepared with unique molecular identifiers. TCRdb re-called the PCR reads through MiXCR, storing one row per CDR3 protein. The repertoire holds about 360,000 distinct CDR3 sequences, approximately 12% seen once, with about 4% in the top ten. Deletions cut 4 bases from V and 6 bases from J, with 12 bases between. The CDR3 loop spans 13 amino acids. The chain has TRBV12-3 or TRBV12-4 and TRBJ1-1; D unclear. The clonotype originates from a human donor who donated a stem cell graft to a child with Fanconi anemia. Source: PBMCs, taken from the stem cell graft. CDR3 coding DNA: TGTGCCAGCAGTTCGGACGGTAGCGCTGAAGCTTTCTTT. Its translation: CASSSDGSAEAFF.